The T cell receptor beta chain under discussion was sequenced for a study of T cell responses to AZD1222 COVID-19 vaccine. Trimming cost V 5 bases and J 8 bases, with 12 bases left between them. This CDR3 comprises 12 residues. The V gene's germline CDR1 is SGHVS and CDR2 FQNEAQ. Measured with immunoSEQ multiplex PCR; TCRdb has only the in-frame clones, and not every one. The data contain more than 70,000 clones, approximately 88% of them singletons. Study outcomes and limitations: In all cases, repertoires were sampled only after the peak T cell response. White British ancestry dominated among donors, who included more females, and clonal diversity was possibly underestimated. The study found vaccine-associated CD4 TCRs spanning spike, dominant at 160-218 and 743-854. Just 5 or 6 AZD1222 recipients tested seropositive at baseline.

This clone was seen more than once but under ten times. What it binds is unknown. The TCR originated in an adult in good health. This sequence joins TRBV7-8 and TRBJ1-2; a weak D match, TRBD1 (6 bases). The specimen was peripheral blood, collected on day 0 of AZD1222 vaccination. The CDR3 region is CASSPTGLGYTF. CDR3 DNA sequence: TGTGCCAGCAGCCCCACAGGGTTGGGCTACACCTTC.